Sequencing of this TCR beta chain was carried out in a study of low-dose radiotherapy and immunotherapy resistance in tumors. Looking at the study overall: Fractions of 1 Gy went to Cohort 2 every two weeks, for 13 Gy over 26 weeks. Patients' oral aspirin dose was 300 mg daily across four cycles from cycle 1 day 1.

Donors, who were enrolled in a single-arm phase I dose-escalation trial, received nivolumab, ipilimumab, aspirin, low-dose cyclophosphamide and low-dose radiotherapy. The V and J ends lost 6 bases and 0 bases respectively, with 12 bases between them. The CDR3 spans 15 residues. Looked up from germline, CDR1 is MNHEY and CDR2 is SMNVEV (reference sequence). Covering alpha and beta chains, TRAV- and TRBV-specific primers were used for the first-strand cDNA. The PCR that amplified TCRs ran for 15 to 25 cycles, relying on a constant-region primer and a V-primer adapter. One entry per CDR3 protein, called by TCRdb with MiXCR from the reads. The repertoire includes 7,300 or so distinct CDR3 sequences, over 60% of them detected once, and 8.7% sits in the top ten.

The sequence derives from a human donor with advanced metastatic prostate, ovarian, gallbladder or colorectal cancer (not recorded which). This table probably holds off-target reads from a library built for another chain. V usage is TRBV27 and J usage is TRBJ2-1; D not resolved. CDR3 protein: CASSLTRISYNEQFF. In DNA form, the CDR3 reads TGTGCCAGCAGCCTGACTCGTATCTCCTACAATGAGCAGTTCTTC.